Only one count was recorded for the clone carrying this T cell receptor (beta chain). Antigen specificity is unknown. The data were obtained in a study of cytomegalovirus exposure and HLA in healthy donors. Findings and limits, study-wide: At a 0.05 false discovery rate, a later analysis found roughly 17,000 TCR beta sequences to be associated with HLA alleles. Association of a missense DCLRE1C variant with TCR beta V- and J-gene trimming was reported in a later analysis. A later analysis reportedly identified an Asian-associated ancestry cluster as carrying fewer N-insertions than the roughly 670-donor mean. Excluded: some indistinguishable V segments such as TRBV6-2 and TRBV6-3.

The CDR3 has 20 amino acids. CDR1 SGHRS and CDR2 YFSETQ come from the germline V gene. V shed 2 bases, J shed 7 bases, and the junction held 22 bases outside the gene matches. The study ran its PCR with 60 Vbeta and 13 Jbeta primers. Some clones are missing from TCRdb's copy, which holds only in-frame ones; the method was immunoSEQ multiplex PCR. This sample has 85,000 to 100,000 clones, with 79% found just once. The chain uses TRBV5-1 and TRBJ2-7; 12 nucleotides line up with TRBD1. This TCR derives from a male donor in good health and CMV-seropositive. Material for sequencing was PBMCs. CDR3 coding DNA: TGCGCCAGCAGCTTCAAGATGACCGGGACAGGGGGCGATCTGTCGCGGGAGCAGTACTTC. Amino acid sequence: CASSFKMTGTGGDLSREQYF.